This TCR beta chain was captured in a study of vaccination and CD4 T cells after COVID-19. Looking at the study overall: Post-vaccine sampling followed dose two by a median about 72 days (range 14 to 241).

This CDR3 region has 12 residues. Between the trimmed V and J ends, which lost 3 bases and 9 bases, there was a span of 6 bases. Per the germline V gene, CDR1 is LNHDA and CDR2 is SQIVND (reference sequence). A single record per CDR3 protein comes from TCRdb applying MiXCR to the PCR reads. The sample lists over 20,000 distinct CDR3 sequences, about three fifths occurring once. This clonotype was observed once. Before Alpha, Beta and Delta appeared in the US, convalescents tested positive (March–late 2020). The sequence derives from a human donor who had recovered from COVID-19. The specimen was CD4+ T cells from blood, collected before SARS-CoV-2 vaccination. The chain joins TRBV19 to TRBJ1-6; D unclear. The CDR3 sequence is CASSIDLSPLHF. CDR3 nucleotide sequence: TGTGCCAGTAGTATTGACCTTTCACCCCTCCACTTT.